This TCR beta chain was sequenced during a study of CD8 T cells in ankylosing spondylitis. Overall study findings and caveats: Blood of patients with ankylosing spondylitis appeared to be characterized by a TCR beta motif of several highly homologous variants. There was reportedly significant enrichment of clones that were disease-linked in matched ankylosing spondylitis synovial fluid.

This clonotype appeared many times. Its antigen is currently unknown. At one boundary the junction diverges from the germline segment, which might be a read error. Quantitative 5'-RACE with molecular barcodes was used to make the TCR beta libraries. From the 5' RACE reads, TCRdb called clonotypes with MiXCR, one entry per CDR3 protein. The table has some 25,000 distinct CDR3 sequences, about 2.6% seen once. This CDR3 comprises 16 residues. The V gene's germline CDR1 is SSHAT and CDR2 FNYEAQ (reference sequence). Sequenced material: blood, either unsorted or a sorted T cell fraction (not recorded which). V usage is TRBV7-7 and J usage is TRBJ2-7; tentatively, D is TRBD1 (6 bases). The TCR sequence derives from a female donor with ankylosing spondylitis or in good health (not recorded which). In nucleotides, the CDR3 is TGTGCTAGCAGCTTAGCGATCAGGGGCCTACTCTACGAGCAGTACTTC. This sequence encodes CASSLAIRGLLYEQYF.